The 2 T cell receptor beta chains below come from one sample, sequenced in a study of blood T cell repertoires in COVID-19. This table comes from immunoSEQ multiplex PCR, and its TCRdb copy is limited to in-frame clones, with some not included. Of about 250,000 clones in the sample, nearly 90% were seen once. Sequencing used peripheral blood. The receptor set was obtained from a man younger than 35 with active or convalescent COVID-19.

This rearrangement joins TRBV5-4 to TRBJ2-2; D is possibly TRBD2 (7 bases). The CDR3 runs to 16 residues. Per the germline V gene, CDR1 is SGHNT and CDR2 is YYREEE (reference sequence). V was shortened by 0 bases and J by 4 bases, with 13 bases between the two germline ends. The CDR3 DNA reads TGTGCCAGCAGCTTGGGGCGGGGGCGCAGCACCGGGGAGCTGTTTTTT. It translates to CASSLGRGRSTGELFF.

Only a few counts were recorded for this clone. The rearrangement joins TRBV5-1 to TRBJ1-5; a possible D gene is TRBD1 (5 bases). Germline CDR1 and CDR2: SGHRS and YFSETQ. The germline V and J ends were trimmed by 5 bases and 4 bases, with 22 bases remaining between them. CDR3 length: 17 amino acids. The CDR3 region is CASRPSPFDRANQPQHF. In DNA form, the CDR3 reads TGCGCCAGCAGGCCAAGCCCCTTCGACAGAGCGAATCAGCCCCAGCATTTT.